The source of this T cell receptor beta chain is a study of T cells in Graves' hyperthyroidism and ophthalmopathy. Study in general: Prior to any treatment, at the point of initial diagnosis, peripheral blood was collected.

There were TCR beta CDR3 regions amplified from RNA transcripts. The HTBI primer set served for first-round RT-PCR of the TCR CDR3. A single record per CDR3 protein comes from TCRdb applying MiXCR to the multiplex PCR reads. The table lists around 700,000 distinct CDR3 sequences, roughly a third of them singletons. This clonotype was seen repeatedly, ten times or more. V was pared by 7 bases and J by 0 bases, with 15 bases of the junction left unmatched. Per germline, CDR1 MGHDK and CDR2 SYGVNS. The CDR3 contains 18 residues. Patients aged 18 to 65 had newly diagnosed hyperthyroidism that had lasted under 2 months. In making diagnoses, clinical symptoms, serum thyroxine and TRAb, thyroid ultrasound and orbital computed tomography were all used. The PBMCs studied were ones that came from 10 ml fresh peripheral blood.

The TCR comes from a woman aged 40-49 years with Graves' hyperthyroidism. The V gene is TRBV25-1, the J gene TRBJ1-3, with TRBD1 identical over 7 bases. Sequenced material: blood. The CDR3 region is CASIRRLDRTYSGNTIYF. As DNA, the CDR3 is TGTGCCAGCATCCGTAGGTTGGACAGGACCTACTCTGGAAACACCATATATTTT. Variable domain in full (rest from reference TRBV25-1 and TRBJ1-3): EADIYQTPRYLVIGTGKKITLECSQTMGHDKMYWYQQDPGMELHLIHYSYGVNSTEKGDLSSESTVSRIRTEHFPLTLESARPSHTSQYLCASIRRLDRTYSGNTIYFGEGSWLTVV.